The clone carrying this TCR beta chain was observed at least ten times. Its antigen remains unidentified. The TCR library protocol attached unique molecular identifiers to the individual cDNA molecules. TCRdb analysed the 5' RACE reads with MiXCR anew, one entry per CDR3 protein. The sample carries more than 75,000 distinct CDR3 sequences, under 15% recorded once. This sample stems from a study of early T cells in non-severe SARS-CoV-2 infection. Whole-study findings and limits: Missing private and CD4 specificities, VDJdb matching favored anti-spike CD8 responses.

CDR3 length: 12 residues. Trimming removed 1 base from V and 3 bases from J, with 4 bases in between. In germline, CDR1 is LGHNA, CDR2 YNFKEQ. This clonotype was obtained from an adult who was a healthcare worker with PCR-confirmed SARS-CoV-2 infection or an uninfected control (not recorded which). The sample consisted of whole blood. This chain links TRBV4-2 with TRBJ2-7; D unresolved. In nucleotides, the CDR3 is TGTGCCAGCAGCCAAGCCGACTACGAGCAGTACTTC. Its protein is CASSQADYEQYF.